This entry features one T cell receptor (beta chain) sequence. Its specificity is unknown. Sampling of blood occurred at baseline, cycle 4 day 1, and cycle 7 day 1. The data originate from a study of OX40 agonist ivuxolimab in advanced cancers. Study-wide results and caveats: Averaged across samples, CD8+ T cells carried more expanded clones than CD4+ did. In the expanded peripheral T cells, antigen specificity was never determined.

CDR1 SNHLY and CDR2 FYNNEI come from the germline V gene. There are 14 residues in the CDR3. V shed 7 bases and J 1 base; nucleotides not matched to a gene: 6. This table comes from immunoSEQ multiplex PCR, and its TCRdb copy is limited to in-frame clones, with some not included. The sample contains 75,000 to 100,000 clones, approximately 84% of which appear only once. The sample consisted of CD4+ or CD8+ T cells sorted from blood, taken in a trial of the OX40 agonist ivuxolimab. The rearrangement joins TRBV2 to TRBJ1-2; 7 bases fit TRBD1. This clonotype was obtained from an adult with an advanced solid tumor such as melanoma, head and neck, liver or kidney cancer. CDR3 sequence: CASINGTVNYGYTF. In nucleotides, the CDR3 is TGTGCCAGCATTAATGGGACAGTTAACTATGGCTACACCTTC.